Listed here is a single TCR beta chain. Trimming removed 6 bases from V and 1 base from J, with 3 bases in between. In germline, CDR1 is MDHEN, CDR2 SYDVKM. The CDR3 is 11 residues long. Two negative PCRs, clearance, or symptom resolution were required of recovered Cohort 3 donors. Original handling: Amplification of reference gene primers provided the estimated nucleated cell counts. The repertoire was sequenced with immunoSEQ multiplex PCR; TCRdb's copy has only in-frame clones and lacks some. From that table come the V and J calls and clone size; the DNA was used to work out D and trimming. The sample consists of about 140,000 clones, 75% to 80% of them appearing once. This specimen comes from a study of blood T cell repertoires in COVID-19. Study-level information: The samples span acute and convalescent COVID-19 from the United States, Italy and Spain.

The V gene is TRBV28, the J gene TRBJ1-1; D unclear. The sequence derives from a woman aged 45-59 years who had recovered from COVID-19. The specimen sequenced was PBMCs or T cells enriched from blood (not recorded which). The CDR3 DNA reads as TGTGCCAGCAGGAGGAACACTGAAGCTTTCTTT. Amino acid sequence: CASRRNTEAFF.